Presented here are 12 T cell receptor beta chains from one specimen sequenced in a study of blood T cell repertoires in COVID-19. Method: immunoSEQ multiplex PCR; TCRdb's copy keeps in-frame clones and lacks some. The repertoire holds about 70,000 clones, about 91% seen once, with about 8.9% in the top ten. Sequenced material: peripheral blood. The receptors stem from a man in his fifties or sixties with active COVID-19.

This clone was seen a handful of times. This sequence joins TRBV2 and TRBJ1-6; D unclear. The CDR3 is 14 residues long. V dropped 4 bases and J dropped 8 bases, with 12 bases sitting between them. Germline CDR1 and CDR2: SNHLY and FYNNEI. Here the CDR3 reads CASSVPPGYSPLHF. In nucleotides, the CDR3 is TGTGCCAGCAGTGTTCCCCCAGGTTATTCACCCCTCCACTTT. Full variable domain (missing parts from reference TRBV2 and TRBJ1-6): EPEVTQTPSHQVTQMGQEVILRCVPISNHLYFYWYRQILGQKVEFLVSFYNNEISEKSEIFDDQFSVERPDGSNFTLKIRSTKLEDSAMYFCASSVPPGYSPLHFGNGTRLTVT.

The genes are TRBV27 and TRBJ1-2; 7 positions match TRBD1. The CDR3 loop spans 15 amino acids. J lost 6 bases, V lost 4 bases, and 11 bases had no gene match. Germline V gene data show CDR1 as MNHEY and CDR2 as SMNVEV (reference sequence). CDR3 DNA sequence: TGTGCCAGCAGTTCGGTTCTCACGACAGGGAATGGCTACACCTTC. Translating it yields CASSSVLTTGNGYTF.

The chain joins TRBV7-6 to TRBJ1-2, with 7 bases aligning to TRBD1. The CDR3 covers 15 residues. V lost 1 base to trimming and J lost 3 bases; unmatched junction nucleotides: 5. Per germline, CDR1 SGHVS and CDR2 FNYEAQ. This CDR3 reads CASSLEWGTDYGYTF. CDR3 in DNA: TGTGCCAGCAGCTTAGAGTGGGGGACAGACTATGGCTACACCTTC.

The chain uses TRBV4-3 and TRBJ2-7; 10 bases align to TRBD1. Germline CDR1 LGHNA, CDR2 YSLEER. This CDR3 spans 16 amino acids. With 1 base clipped from V and 3 bases from J, the junction kept 6 bases outside the gene matches. This chain's CDR3 is CASSQVPGQGLYEQYF. The CDR3 bases are TGCGCCAGCAGCCAAGTGCCGGGACAGGGGCTCTACGAGCAGTACTTC.

The rearrangement uses TRBV3-1 (or the pseudogene TRBV3-2) and TRBJ1-2, with D possibly TRBD1 on 5 matching bases. The CDR3 runs 18 residues. The germline gives CDR1 LGHDT, CDR2 YNNKEL (reference sequence). Trimming shortened V by 0 bases and J by 4 bases, and 21 bases separated the two germline ends. CDR3 DNA: TGTGCCAGCAGCCAAGATCACAGGCAGGGAGGCGCCAGCTATGGCTACACCTTC. It translates to CASSQDHRQGGASYGYTF.

The rearrangement links TRBV3-1 (or the pseudogene TRBV3-2) to TRBJ2-3; the match to TRBD2 covers 11 bases. Germline-derived CDR1 and CDR2 are LGHDT and YNNKEL (reference sequence). Trimming took 4 bases from V and 4 from J; bases not matched to a gene: 4. The CDR3 is 15 amino acids. The CDR3: CASSPTSGVADTQYF. Written as DNA, the CDR3 is TGTGCCAGCAGCCCGACTAGCGGGGTCGCAGATACGCAGTATTTT.

The chain uses TRBV7-2 and TRBJ2-1, with 8 bases fitting TRBD2. Germline assignment: CDR1 SGHTA and CDR2 FQGNSA. The ends lost 2 bases at V and 7 bases at J; junction bases unmatched: 1. CDR3 length: 13 amino acids. The CDR3 DNA reads as TGTGCCAGCAGCTTATCTAGCGGGAATGAGCAGTTCTTC. As protein: CASSLSSGNEQFF.

V usage is TRBV7-8 and J usage is TRBJ2-1, with D possibly TRBD1 on 6 matching bases. Germline V gene lookup returns CDR1 SGHVS and CDR2 FQNEAQ. CDR3 size: 15 residues. Trimming took 2 bases from V and 4 from J, leaving 12 bases between them. CDR3 in amino acids: CASSLWTDIYNEQFF. In nucleotides, the CDR3 is TGTGCCAGCAGCTTATGGACAGATATATACAATGAGCAGTTCTTC.

This clone was counted between two and nine times. This rearrangement joins TRBV6-2 or TRBV6-3 to TRBJ2-6; 9 bases line up with TRBD1. The germline V gene has CDR1 MNHEY and CDR2 SVGEGT. J lost 1 base, V lost 5 bases, and 3 bases had no gene match. The CDR3 has 16 residues. The CDR3, as DNA: TGTGCCAGCAGTGGGACAGGGTTATCTGGGGCCAACGTCCTGACTTTC. Residues: CASSGTGLSGANVLTF.

This sequence joins TRBV7-9 and TRBJ2-1; 7 nucleotides match TRBD1. The ends lost 5 bases at V and 4 bases at J; junction bases unmatched: 11. CDR3 length: 16 residues. Germline assignment: CDR1 SEHNR and CDR2 FQNEAQ (reference sequence). The CDR3 DNA reads as TGTGCCAGCAGCGGTTGGACAGGACCCTTTTACAATGAGCAGTTCTTC. It translates to CASSGWTGPFYNEQFF.

The V and J genes are TRBV7-6 and TRBJ2-1; the D gene is possibly TRBD1 (6 bases). Germline loops: CDR1 SGHVS, CDR2 FNYEAQ. The V end was cut by 2 bases, the J end by 4 bases, with 12 bases between. The CDR3 is made up of 15 amino acids. This CDR3 is CASSLQGNFYNEQFF. The CDR3 region has the DNA TGTGCCAGCAGCTTACAGGGGAATTTTTACAATGAGCAGTTCTTC.

This clone was observed a few times. The CDR3 loop reads CASSPGTGDGETQYF. CDR3 bases: TGCGCCAGCAGCCCTGGGACAGGGGATGGAGAGACCCAGTACTTC. The chain links TRBV5-1 to TRBJ2-5; TRBD1 aligns across 10 bases. Germline values: CDR1 SGHRS, CDR2 YFSETQ. The CDR3 spans 15 residues. J lost 4 bases, V lost 4 bases, and 7 bases had no gene match.